Listed below are T cell receptor beta chains from one sample, sequenced in a study of beta chain features in type 1 diabetes. Sequencing was performed with immunoSEQ multiplex PCR; in TCRdb, only in-frame clones are kept and a portion is missing. The top ten hold 0.015% of the sample, which has fewer than 350,000 clones, 15% seen once. Sequencing was carried out using naive CD4+ T cells from blood. All receptors derive from a man in his late teens or twenties with type 1 diabetes. The CDR3 runs from the conserved cysteine through the conserved F or W. The D gene is left open where the match is weak. The size of a clone is reported for some rows only, either as once, few or many, or as a class for expanded clones.

CASSDPYQRMVRVGQFF	TGTGCCAGCAGTGACCCCTACCAGAGGATGGTACGTGTTGGACAGTTCTTC	NA	TRBV2	TRBJ2-1	few
CASSILAGVFYNEQFF	TGTGCCAGTAGTATACTAGCGGGAGTTTTCTACAATGAGCAGTTCTTC	TRBD2	TRBV19	TRBJ2-1	few
CASSPRLTGDTEAFF	TGTGCCAGCTCACCCAGATTGACAGGGGACACTGAAGCTTTCTTT	TRBD1	TRBV18	TRBJ1-1	few
CASTHGGTRRNTEAFF	TGTGCCAGCACCCACGGGGGGACCAGGAGGAACACTGAAGCTTTCTTT	NA	TRBV6-6	TRBJ1-1	NA
CASSRDSSYEQYF	TGTGCCAGCAGCCGGGACAGCTCCTACGAGCAGTACTTC	TRBD1	TRBV7-2	TRBJ2-7	NA
CASSEWREQFDEQYF	TGTGCCAGCAGTGAGTGGAGGGAACAGTTCGACGAGCAGTACTTC	NA	TRBV2	TRBJ2-7	few
CAWRIGTANEKLFF	TGTGCCTGGAGAATAGGGACAGCTAATGAAAAACTGTTTTTT	TRBD1	TRBV30	TRBJ1-4	few
CASSSSRAALDYEQYF	TGTGCCAGCAGTTCATCGCGTGCGGCCCTGGACTACGAGCAGTACTTC	NA	TRBV27	TRBJ2-7	few
CAWMTSGGALRYNEQFF	TGTGCCTGGATGACTAGCGGGGGGGCTCTGAGATACAATGAGCAGTTCTTC	TRBD2	TRBV30	TRBJ2-1	NA
CASSRGGSLYEQYF	TGTGCCAGCAGTCGAGGCGGGAGTCTCTACGAGCAGTACTTC	TRBD2	TRBV27	TRBJ2-7	NA
CASSLDTSGAGGHEQYF	TGTGCCAGCAGCTTAGACACCTCCGGGGCGGGGGGGCACGAGCAGTACTTC	TRBD2	TRBV11-2	TRBJ2-7	few
CAWSEGGSPSYNEQFF	TGTGCCTGGAGTGAGGGAGGGTCCCCGTCCTACAATGAGCAGTTCTTC	TRBD2	TRBV30	TRBJ2-1	NA
CASSSIGGRSYEQYF	TGCGCCAGCAGCTCCATAGGGGGCAGGAGCTACGAGCAGTACTTC	TRBD1	TRBV5-1	TRBJ2-7	few
CASSESGNYGYTF	TGTGCCAGCAGTGAGTCAGGGAACTATGGCTACACCTTC	NA	TRBV2	TRBJ1-2	NA
CASSQGSDRGYEQYF	TGTGCCAGCAGCCAAGGAAGCGACAGGGGCTACGAGCAGTACTTC	TRBD1	TRBV4-2	TRBJ2-7	NA
CAWSAGVGGYTF	TGTGCCTGGAGTGCGGGGGTTGGTGGCTACACCTTC	NA	TRBV30	TRBJ1-2	few
CASSLTAGATGELFF	TGTGCCAGCAGCTTGACGGCGGGGGCGACCGGGGAGCTGTTTTTT	NA	TRBV7-2	TRBJ2-2	few
CAWSYRGQPQHF	TGTGCCTGGAGTTACAGGGGTCAGCCCCAGCATTTT	TRBD1	TRBV30	TRBJ1-5	few
CASSVGRNTEAFF	TGTGCCAGCAGCGTGGGCAGGAACACTGAAGCTTTCTTT	NA	TRBV7-9	TRBJ1-1	NA
CASSLFTGTSEQYF	TGTGCCAGCAGCTTGTTTACAGGTACTTCCGAGCAGTACTTC	NA	TRBV11-2	TRBJ2-7	NA